The 15 T cell receptor beta chains in this list originate from one sample, sequenced in a study of OX40 agonist ivuxolimab in advanced cancers. The assay was immunoSEQ multiplex PCR, and TCRdb's table has in-frame clones only and misses some. The sample has under 80,000 clones, over 85% seen once. The material sequenced was CD4+ or CD8+ T cells sorted from blood, taken in a trial of the OX40 agonist ivuxolimab. The receptors were gathered from an adult with an advanced solid tumor such as melanoma, head and neck, liver or kidney cancer.

The chain links TRBV4-1 to TRBJ1-1, with 9 nucleotides matching TRBD1. J was trimmed by 5 bases and V by 3 bases; bases with no gene match: 16. The germline V gene encodes CDR1 MGHRA and CDR2 YSYEKL. This CDR3 comprises 18 residues. CDR3 DNA: TGCGCCAGCAGCCAGCCCCTCCCCACGGGACAGGGAAGGACTGAAGCTTTCTTT. Translated: CASSQPLPTGQGRTEAFF.

This sequence joins TRBV2 and TRBJ1-4, with 9 nucleotides matching TRBD1. Unmatched junction bases numbered 14, after V lost 5 bases and J lost 1 base. This CDR3 contains 19 residues. The germline V gene encodes CDR1 SNHLY and CDR2 FYNNEI. The CDR3, as DNA: TGTGCCAGCAGTCCCGACAGGGGGTGGAGTAAGGGAACTAATGAAAAACTGTTTTTT. Translated: CASSPDRGWSKGTNEKLFF.

This chain uses TRBV18 with TRBJ2-1; 8 bases are a match to TRBD2. Germline V CDR1 and CDR2: KGHSH, LQKENI. The CDR3 spans 14 residues. V lost 3 bases and J lost 4; bases outside the gene matches: 2. The CDR3 nucleotides are TGTGCCAGCTCACCGGGACTAGTTTACAATGAGCAGTTCTTC. This codes for CASSPGLVYNEQFF. Supplemented by reference TRBV18 and TRBJ2-1, the full variable domain reads NAGVMQNPRHLVRRRGQEARLRCSPMKGHSHVYWYRQLPEEGLKFMVYLQKENIIDESGMPKERFSAEFPKEGPSILRIQQVVRGDSAAYFCASSPGLVYNEQFFGPGTRLTVL.

This chain uses TRBV7-6 with TRBJ2-7; 13 nucleotides align to TRBD2. Germline V lookup: CDR1 SGHVS, CDR2 FNYEAQ. This CDR3 is built from 16 residues. V gave up 4 bases and J gave up 4 bases; unmatched junction bases: 7. The CDR3 sequence is CASSSGTSGIPYEQYF. The CDR3, as DNA: TGTGCCAGCAGCTCCGGGACTAGCGGGATACCTTACGAGCAGTACTTC.

The V gene is TRBV13, the J gene TRBJ2-1; 9 bases are a match to TRBD2. The V gene end was trimmed by 3 bases and the J gene end by 5 bases; junction bases not matched to a gene: 5. Germline-derived CDR1 and CDR2 are PRHDT and FYEKMQ (reference sequence). The CDR3 is 15 residues long. CDR3 residues: CASSFRGRADNEQFF. As DNA, the CDR3 is TGTGCCAGCAGCTTTCGCGGGAGGGCGGACAATGAGCAGTTCTTC.

This clone came up once. The J gene is TRBJ2-1, the V gene TRBV11-2; a weak D match, TRBD2 (5 bases). This CDR3 comprises 14 residues. CDR1 and CDR2 from the germline V gene are SGHAT and FQNNGV. Trimming removed 7 bases from V and 2 bases from J, with 12 bases in between. The CDR3 spells CASITSSPYNEQFF. CDR3 nucleotide sequence: TGTGCCAGCATCACTAGTAGCCCCTACAATGAGCAGTTCTTC. The whole variable domain, remainder taken from reference TRBV11-2 and TRBJ2-1, is EAGVAQSPRYKIIEKRQSVAFWCNPISGHATLYWYQQILGQGPKLLIQFQNNGVVDDSQLPKDRFSAERLKGVDSTLKIQPAKLEDSAVYLCASITSSPYNEQFFGPGTRLTVL.

The CDR3 loop reads CASSLIAGVGDTQYF. The DNA of the CDR3 is TGCGCCAGCAGCTTAATAGCGGGAGTAGGAGATACGCAGTATTTT. This chain links TRBV5-1 with TRBJ2-3; 9 bases fit TRBD2. Germline CDR1 SGHRS, CDR2 YFSETQ. CDR3 length: 15 amino acids. The V and J ends lost 2 bases and 5 bases, in that order; junction bases with no gene match: 6.

The V call is TRBV4-2, the J call TRBJ2-5; the D gene could be TRBD1 or TRBD2 (7 bases each). The CDR3 has 15 amino acids. The V gene's germline CDR1 is LGHNA and CDR2 YNFKEQ. Trimming removed 4 bases from V and 4 bases from J, with 16 bases in between. The CDR3 is CASSRRQGGGETQYF. CDR3 coding DNA: TGTGCCAGCAGCCGACGACAGGGCGGGGGAGAGACCCAGTACTTC.

CDR3 sequence (DNA): TGCAGCGTTGGGGACAGGGGGATCTCCTACAATGAGCAGTTCTTC. Protein product: CSVGDRGISYNEQFF. The chain combines TRBV29-1 with TRBJ2-1; TRBD1 aligns across 11 bases. CDR1 SQVTM and CDR2 ANQGSEA come from the germline V gene. This CDR3 is 15 amino acids long. Trimming removed 4 bases from V and 0 bases from J; junction bases left unmatched: 2.

The chain employs TRBV2 and TRBJ1-5; no definite D call. V was clipped by 2 bases and J by 0 bases, with 8 bases between them. Germline-derived CDR1 and CDR2 are SNHLY and FYNNEI. This CDR3 has 15 amino acids. CDR3 DNA: TGTGCCAGCAGTGAATTTCAGGATAGCAATCAGCCCCAGCATTTT. Its translation: CASSEFQDSNQPQHF. The variable domain in full, with the rest retrieved from reference TRBV2 and TRBJ1-5, is EPEVTQTPSHQVTQMGQEVILRCVPISNHLYFYWYRQILGQKVEFLVSFYNNEISEKSEIFDDQFSVERPDGSNFTLKIRSTKLEDSAMYFCASSEFQDSNQPQHFGDGTRLSIL.

This chain links TRBV6-5 with TRBJ2-1; no definite D call. The CDR3 covers 15 residues. The germline V gene has CDR1 MNHEY and CDR2 SVGAGI. The V gene lost 0 bases and the J gene lost 8 bases, with 14 bases spanning the gap. The CDR3 protein is CASSYSNPQWDEQFF. CDR3 coding DNA: TGTGCCAGCAGTTACTCGAATCCCCAGTGGGATGAGCAGTTCTTC.

The rearrangement links TRBV9 to TRBJ2-7, with 9 bases fitting TRBD1. There are 16 residues in the CDR3. Germline CDR1 reads SGDLS; CDR2 reads YYNGEE. The V segment lost 4 bases and the J segment 0 bases; nucleotides outside the gene matches: 8. CDR3 amino acids: CASSSYETGGSYEQYF. In nucleotides, the CDR3 is TGTGCCAGCAGCAGTTACGAGACAGGGGGCTCCTACGAGCAGTACTTC.

The rearrangement joins TRBV19 to TRBJ1-2; maybe TRBD1 (6 bases). The CDR3 runs to 13 residues. V was cut by 6 bases and J by 2 bases, with 10 bases left in between. Germline assignment: CDR1 LNHDA and CDR2 SQIVND (reference sequence). The CDR3 loop is CASRPDSNYGYTF. CDR3 coding DNA: TGTGCCAGTAGACCGGACAGCAACTATGGCTACACCTTC.

The chain couples TRBV7-9 to TRBJ1-2; 8 bases are a match to TRBD1. V lost 4 bases, J lost 4 bases, and 8 bases stayed unmatched. CDR1 is SEHNR, CDR2 FQNEAQ, per germline (reference sequence). There are 15 residues in the CDR3. This CDR3 is CASSSSGTGGYGYTF. Written as DNA, the CDR3 is TGTGCCAGCAGCTCCTCCGGGACAGGAGGCTATGGCTACACCTTC.

This chain connects TRBV20-1 to TRBJ1-1; D uncertain. Trimming pared 6 bases from V and 12 bases from J, leaving 17 bases between. The CDR3 has 11 residues. Germline-derived CDR1 and CDR2 are DFQATT and SNEGSKA (reference sequence). CDR3 sequence (DNA): TGCAGTGCCCAATTCGACTTGGGGACTTTCTTT. It yields the protein CSAQFDLGTFF.